This section outlines one T cell receptor beta chain sequence together with its context. As originally analysed: Reference gene primers were amplified, and this amplification served to estimate nucleated cell counts. Measured with immunoSEQ multiplex PCR; TCRdb has only the in-frame clones, and not every one. V and J calls and clone size are as listed in that table; D and trimming were resolved from the DNA. This table has fewer than 300,000 clones, about 93% appearing once. The data derive from a study of blood T cell repertoires in COVID-19. About the study: Samples taken during acute and convalescent COVID-19 were collected in the United States, Italy and Spain.

Living in 24 US areas, the participants were between roughly 18 and 89 years of age. Two negative PCRs, clearance, or symptom resolution had been documented for recovered Cohort 3 donors. Germline assignment: CDR1 MNHEY and CDR2 SVGEGT. V lost 4 bases, J lost 9 bases, and 21 bases lay in between. CDR3 length equals 15 residues. This chain joins TRBV6-2 or TRBV6-3 and TRBJ2-5; TRBD1 is a possible D gene (5 bases). The source is a woman in her twenties or thirties who had recovered from COVID-19. Material: PBMCs or T cells enriched from blood (not recorded which). As DNA, the CDR3 is TGTGCCAGCAGTTCGGTTCAGGGATCTTGGGTGTCCCAGTACTTC. Encoded protein: CASSSVQGSWVSQYF.